The 19 T cell receptor beta chains reported below all come from one sample, sequenced in a study of blood T cell repertoires in COVID-19. Assay: immunoSEQ multiplex PCR; the TCRdb copy retains only in-frame clones and omits some. The sample carries about 49,000 clones, 87% recorded once. Specimen: peripheral blood. These receptors were collected from a woman aged 80 or over with COVID-19, enrolled during active disease.

V and J are TRBV18 and TRBJ1-4, with 9 bases that match TRBD1. The CDR3 runs to 15 residues. Germline CDR1 is KGHSH and CDR2 is LQKENI. V trimming: 3 bases; J trimming: 5 bases; junction bases outside the gene matches: 4. DNA for the CDR3: TGTGCCAGCTCACCGGGGACAGGGAGAAATGAAAAACTGTTTTTT. Its translation is CASSPGTGRNEKLFF.

V usage is TRBV5-4 and J usage is TRBJ2-7; perhaps TRBD1 as D (6 bases). Trimming removed 6 bases from V and 6 bases from J, with 19 bases in between. Germline V CDR1 and CDR2: SGHNT, YYREEE (reference sequence). The CDR3 has 14 residues. CDR3 DNA sequence: TGTGCCAGCAACAACCCGGGACATGGTCGCGAGCAGTACTTC. Translating it yields CASNNPGHGREQYF.

This chain joins TRBV5-6 and TRBJ2-1, with 8 bases identical to TRBD2. Looked up from germline, CDR1 is SGHDT and CDR2 is YYEEEE. The CDR3 has 16 residues. Trimming cost V 5 bases and J 2 bases; bases outside gene matches: 9. The CDR3 here is CASSPLSGGAYNEQFF. DNA of the CDR3: TGTGCCAGCAGTCCACTTTCCGGGGGGGCCTACAATGAGCAGTTCTTC.

This chain links TRBV7-9 with TRBJ2-5, with D perhaps matching TRBD1 (6 bases). The CDR3 is 14 amino acids. Germline CDR1 SEHNR, CDR2 FQNEAQ (reference sequence). Trimming took off 1 base at V and 5 bases at J, with 11 bases between the two ends. CDR3 region: CASSLGAGVETQYF. CDR3 sequence (DNA): TGTGCCAGCAGCTTAGGTGCAGGGGTGGAGACCCAGTACTTC.

CDR3 amino acids: CAITNPGDGNTIYF. The DNA of the CDR3 is TGTGCCATCACTAACCCGGGAGACGGAAACACCATATATTTT. The chain employs TRBV10-3 and TRBJ1-3, with D unclear. The germline gives CDR1 ENHRY, CDR2 SYGVKD. CDR3 length: 14 amino acids. Trimming stripped 7 bases from V and 4 bases from J, with 14 bases between.

This clone showed up just once. The genes are TRBV2 and TRBJ1-1, with D maybe TRBD1 (6 bases). CDR3 length: 15 amino acids. The V end lost 6 bases, the J end lost 4 bases, and 18 bases lay between the germline ends. Germline values: CDR1 SNHLY, CDR2 FYNNEI. The CDR3 sequence is CASRANRASGTEAFF. In nucleotides, the CDR3 is TGTGCCAGCAGAGCAAACAGGGCGTCGGGCACTGAAGCTTTCTTT.

The CDR3 is CSVDRDYNEQFF. The CDR3 bases are TGCAGCGTCGACAGGGACTACAATGAGCAGTTCTTC. The chain has TRBV29-1 and TRBJ2-1; 7 bases match TRBD1. Trimming cost V 6 bases and J 3 bases; bases outside gene matches: 2. The CDR3 spans 12 residues. Germline-derived CDR1 and CDR2 are SQVTM and ANQGSEA.

The CDR3 region is CASSDRGQPQHF. The CDR3 DNA reads as TGTGCCAGCAGTGACAGGGGCCAGCCCCAGCATTTT. J is TRBJ1-5 and V is TRBV12-3 or TRBV12-4, with 8 positions matching TRBD1. V trimming: 5 bases; J trimming: 7 bases; junction bases outside the gene matches: 1. The CDR3 has 12 residues.

CDR3 coding DNA: TGTGCCAGCAGCTTAGGCCTCGGGACAGGGTCAGATACGCAGTATTTT. It is translated as CASSLGLGTGSDTQYF. The chain recombines TRBV13 with TRBJ2-3; 9 bases map to TRBD1. The CDR3 covers 16 residues. The germline gives CDR1 PRHDT, CDR2 FYEKMQ (reference sequence). The trim removed 0 bases at V and 4 bases at J, leaving 5 bases unmatched. Variable domain in full (rest from reference TRBV13 and TRBJ2-3): AAGVIQSPRHLIKEKRETATLKCYPIPRHDTVYWYQQGPGQDPQFLISFYEKMQSDKGSIPDRFSAQQFSDYHSELNMSSLELGDSALYFCASSLGLGTGSDTQYFGPGTRLTVL.

This chain joins TRBV2 and TRBJ2-1, with a possible D match to TRBD1 (7 bases). Germline assignment: CDR1 SNHLY and CDR2 FYNNEI. V gave up 4 bases and J gave up 6 bases, with 13 bases separating them. The CDR3 totals 14 residues. The CDR3 is CASSVTRGPNEQFF. As DNA, the CDR3 is TGTGCCAGCAGTGTGACTAGGGGGCCCAATGAGCAGTTCTTC.

Worth noting for this clone: Other DNA sequences from this sample encode an identical CDR3 as well. V usage is TRBV7-9 and J usage is TRBJ1-5; D not resolved. In germline, CDR1 is SEHNR, CDR2 FQNEAQ (reference sequence). V was shortened by 1 base and J by 0 bases, with 7 bases between the two germline ends. This CDR3 region has 15 residues. The CDR3 loop reads CASSLGGYSNQPQHF. The DNA of the CDR3 is TGTGCCAGCAGCTTAGGCGGATATAGCAATCAGCCCCAGCATTTT.

The chain is built from TRBV29-1 and TRBJ1-2, with TRBD1 identical over 9 bases. Germline V gives CDR1 SQVTM, CDR2 ANQGSEA. This CDR3 has 12 amino acids. J was trimmed by 8 bases and V by 4 bases; bases with no gene match: 5. DNA of the CDR3: TGCAGCGTTGCGGACAGGGGCGCGGGCTACACCTTC. This codes for CSVADRGAGYTF.

A note on this clone: Other nucleotide sequences in the sample specify the same CDR3. This chain connects TRBV24-1 to TRBJ2-3; 9 positions agree with TRBD1. The length of the CDR3 is 16 residues. J gave up 2 bases and V 0 bases, and 2 bases lay outside the gene matches. CDR1 and CDR2 (germline): KGHDR, SFDVKD. CDR3 sequence reads: CATSDLGTGLTDTQYF. In DNA form, the CDR3 reads TGTGCCACCAGTGATTTGGGGACAGGGCTCACAGATACGCAGTATTTT.

The rearrangement joins TRBV28 to TRBJ2-7; 7 bases align to TRBD2. The V segment lost 2 bases and the J segment 4 bases; nucleotides outside the gene matches: 8. Germline values: CDR1 MDHEN, CDR2 SYDVKM. CDR3 length equals 15 residues. CDR3 protein: CASSLGGASGYEQYF. The CDR3 bases are TGTGCCAGCAGTTTAGGCGGTGCTAGCGGTTACGAGCAGTACTTC.

The rearrangement uses TRBV6-5 and TRBJ1-1, with no clear D. Per germline, CDR1 MNHEY and CDR2 SVGAGI. This CDR3 is built from 16 residues. With 0 bases removed from V and 4 bases from J, the gap between germline ends came to 15 bases. CDR3 DNA sequence: TGTGCCAGCAGTTACTCGAGAGGTTCCGGATTCACTGAAGCTTTCTTT. Protein sequence: CASSYSRGSGFTEAFF.

V and J are TRBV6-1 and TRBJ2-1; D is perhaps TRBD1 (6 bases). Germline values: CDR1 MNHNS, CDR2 SASEGT. There are 14 residues in the CDR3. Trimming pared 2 bases from V and 4 bases from J, leaving 9 bases between. CDR3 bases: TGTGCCAGCAGTGAACCGGGACAATACAATGAGCAGTTCTTC. It codes for CASSEPGQYNEQFF.

The rearrangement joins TRBV27 to TRBJ2-2; tentatively, D is TRBD2 (6 bases). Germline CDR1 is MNHEY and CDR2 is SMNVEV (reference sequence). The V gene lost 3 bases and the J gene lost 8 bases, with 22 bases spanning the gap. This CDR3 is 17 amino acids long. CDR3 loop: CASSFLATGDSGGELFF. In nucleotides, the CDR3 is TGTGCCAGCAGTTTCCTTGCTACCGGGGACTCGGGTGGGGAGCTGTTTTTT.

This clone was seen a few times. The genes are TRBV7-6 and TRBJ2-7; D not resolved. The CDR3 is 15 amino acids. Germline-derived CDR1 and CDR2 are SGHVS and FNYEAQ. Trimming pared 1 base from V and 5 bases from J, leaving 15 bases between. The CDR3 region is CASSLEVGATHEQYF. In nucleotides, the CDR3 is TGTGCCAGCAGCTTAGAGGTTGGAGCGACCCACGAGCAGTACTTC.

This clone was seen more than once but under ten times. The V call is TRBV6-6, the J call TRBJ2-2, with 7 bases lining up with TRBD2. Germline CDR1 is MNHNY and CDR2 is SVGAGI (reference sequence). The CDR3 is 14 residues long. V trimming: 11 bases; J trimming: 4 bases; junction bases outside the gene matches: 10. The CDR3 loop is CAGRRGESTGELFF. CDR3 DNA: TGTGCCGGTCGACGGGGGGAGAGCACCGGGGAGCTGTTTTTT.